This entry concerns a single T cell receptor beta chain. Its antigen is as yet unknown. The data stem from a study of T cells in localized non-small cell lung cancer. General study points: Out of the top 100 tumor clones, a median about 50 were seen in adjacent lung. Peak T cell clonality was found in uninvolved adjacent lung, exceeding tumor.

This CDR3 comprises 13 residues. V shed 5 bases and J shed 5 bases, with 7 bases lying between them. CDR1 is LNHNV and CDR2 is YYDKDF in the germline V gene (reference sequence). Sequencing was performed with immunoSEQ multiplex PCR; in TCRdb, only in-frame clones are kept and a portion is missing. The sample records approximately 32,000 clones, about four fifths being singletons. The starting material was peripheral blood, obtained before any cancer treatment. This chain connects TRBV15 to TRBJ2-6; no reliable D call. The clonotype originates from a male donor aged 60 or over with stage III squamous cell lung carcinoma. As DNA, the CDR3 is TGTGCCACCAGCCCCCTAAGGGCCAACGTCCTGACTTTC. As protein: CATSPLRANVLTF. Variable domain in full (rest from reference TRBV15 and TRBJ2-6): DAMVIQNPRYQVTQFGKPVTLSCSQTLNHNVMYWYQQKSSQAPKLLFHYYDKDFNNEADTPDNFQSRRPNTSFCFLDIRSPGLGDTAMYLCATSPLRANVLTFGAGSRLTVL.